One and the same sample provided the 26 T cell receptor beta chains below, sequenced in a study of blood T cell repertoires in COVID-19. Method: immunoSEQ multiplex PCR; TCRdb's copy keeps in-frame clones and lacks some. The sample holds about 140,000 clones, over 80% seen once. Sequencing used peripheral blood. The receptors originated from a man aged 30-40 years with COVID-19, enrolled during active disease.

Note on this clone: Other nucleotide sequences in the sample specify the same CDR3. The chain combines TRBV6-5 with TRBJ2-3, with 9 bases that match TRBD2. The CDR3 covers 15 residues. The trim removed 5 bases at V and 0 bases at J, leaving 3 bases unmatched. From germline, CDR1 is MNHEY and CDR2 SVGAGI. CDR3 loop: CASSRTSGSTDTQYF. CDR3 sequence (DNA): TGTGCCAGCAGTCGCACTAGCGGGAGCACAGATACGCAGTATTTT.

The chain couples TRBV25-1 to TRBJ2-3; the D gene is possibly TRBD2 (6 bases). CDR1 and CDR2 (germline): MGHDK, SYGVNS. This CDR3 contains 15 residues. Trimming took 4 bases from V and 6 from J, leaving 17 bases between them. CDR3 loop: CASSGQTGVGDTQYF. The CDR3 DNA follows: TGTGCCAGCAGTGGCCAAACGGGAGTAGGGGATACGCAGTATTTT.

The V gene is TRBV3-1 (or the pseudogene TRBV3-2), the J gene TRBJ2-7, with TRBD1 as a possible D gene (6 bases). The V gene's germline CDR1 is LGHDT and CDR2 YNNKEL (reference sequence). The CDR3 covers 17 residues. The germline V and J ends were trimmed by 1 base and 0 bases, with 16 bases remaining between them. CDR3: CASSQGLRDTRSYEQYF. The CDR3 DNA reads TGTGCCAGCAGCCAAGGACTCCGGGACACCCGCTCCTACGAGCAGTACTTC.

The chain carries TRBV9 and TRBJ2-1; D gene unclear. The germline V gene has CDR1 SGDLS and CDR2 YYNGEE. The CDR3 extends over 15 amino acids. Trimming took 4 bases from V and 5 from J, leaving 16 bases between them. In DNA form, the CDR3 reads TGTGCCAGCAGCCTCTCTGGCGGTCCACACAATGAGCAGTTCTTC. It is translated as CASSLSGGPHNEQFF.

This chain uses TRBV7-8 with TRBJ1-5; TRBD1 agrees at 9 bases. The J segment lost 5 bases and the V segment lost 4 bases, leaving 9 bases of the junction unmatched. The CDR3 consists of 16 residues. Per germline, CDR1 SGHVS and CDR2 FQNEAQ. The CDR3 DNA reads as TGTGCCAGCAGCTCCCTGACAGGGGGGGGCCATCAGCCCCAGCATTTT. It encodes CASSSLTGGGHQPQHF.

The chain couples TRBV6-5 to TRBJ1-4, with 8 nucleotides matching TRBD1. CDR1 is MNHEY, CDR2 SVGAGI, per germline. This CDR3 has 13 amino acids. V lost 7 bases, J lost 7 bases, and 5 bases stayed unmatched. The CDR3 DNA follows: TGTGCCAGCACCCCAGGGGGCAGTGAAAAACTGTTTTTT. This encodes CASTPGGSEKLFF.

The chain links TRBV20-1 to TRBJ1-1; no firm D call. Germline V gene sequence: CDR1 DFQATT, CDR2 SNEGSKA (reference sequence). There are 11 residues in the CDR3. Trimming took 1 base from V and 8 from J, leaving 8 bases between them. CDR3 sequence: CSARAQTEAFF. The CDR3 nucleotides read TGCAGTGCTAGAGCACAGACCGAAGCTTTCTTT.

The V call is TRBV7-9, the J call TRBJ2-1, with D hard to call. This CDR3 contains 13 residues. Per germline, CDR1 SEHNR and CDR2 FQNEAQ (reference sequence). V lost 8 bases to trimming and J lost 0 bases, with 8 bases between them. CDR3 amino acids: CASPGGSYNEQFF. The CDR3 nucleotides are TGTGCCAGCCCCGGCGGCTCCTACAATGAGCAGTTCTTC.

This chain connects TRBV30 to TRBJ1-6, with 8 bases lining up with TRBD1. V lost 7 bases to trimming and J lost 10 bases; unmatched junction nucleotides: 12. Germline-derived CDR1 and CDR2 are GTSNPN and SVGIG (reference sequence). The CDR3 has 14 residues. The CDR3 DNA is TGTGCCTTGGAGACAGGGGCCGGACGATCACCCCTCCACTTT. Encoded protein: CALETGAGRSPLHF.

This clone appeared a few times. The V and J genes are TRBV7-2 and TRBJ1-1, with D perhaps TRBD1 (5 bases). Germline V gene data show CDR1 as SGHTA and CDR2 as FQGNSA. The CDR3 consists of 15 residues. The V gene lost 5 bases and the J gene lost 0 bases, with 13 bases spanning the gap. CDR3 region: CASSPPDRMNTEAFF. Written as DNA, the CDR3 is TGTGCCAGCAGCCCACCTGACAGAATGAACACTGAAGCTTTCTTT.

The J gene is TRBJ1-2, the V gene TRBV19; D uncertain. The CDR3 has 14 amino acids. Germline V gene data show CDR1 as LNHDA and CDR2 as SQIVND (reference sequence). V was pared by 4 bases and J by 3 bases, with 12 bases between. As DNA, the CDR3 is TGTGCCAGTAGTAGGACTGAAACTTACTATGGCTACACCTTC. This gives the protein CASSRTETYYGYTF.

The gene calls are TRBV3-1 (or the pseudogene TRBV3-2) and TRBJ2-5; tentative D call: TRBD1 (6 bases). The CDR3 consists of 13 residues. The germline CDR1 and CDR2 sequences are LGHDT and YNNKEL (reference sequence). V gave up 6 bases and J gave up 7 bases, with 15 bases separating them. In DNA, the CDR3 is TGTGCCAGCAGACACAGGGAACCAGGGACCCAGTACTTC. Its protein is CASRHREPGTQYF.

The chain combines TRBV30 with TRBJ2-7; tentative D call: TRBD2 (5 bases). Per the germline V gene, CDR1 is GTSNPN and CDR2 is SVGIG (reference sequence). V was pared by 2 bases and J by 4 bases, with 9 bases between. The CDR3 extends over 12 amino acids. In nucleotides, the CDR3 is TGTGCCTGGAGTCGTTCGGGATACGAGCAGTACTTC. Protein sequence: CAWSRSGYEQYF.

The CDR3 DNA follows: TGTGCCAGCACCCAGGGCACAGGGGGCGAAGCTTTCTTT. Amino acid sequence: CASTQGTGGEAFF. The chain couples TRBV6-5 to TRBJ1-1; 9 bases fit TRBD1. Germline V gene sequence: CDR1 MNHEY, CDR2 SVGAGI. J was trimmed by 8 bases and V by 7 bases; bases with no gene match: 8. The CDR3 is 13 amino acids.

V and J are TRBV6-5 and TRBJ1-5, with D unclear. The V gene lost 2 bases and the J gene lost 4 bases, with 12 bases spanning the gap. The CDR3 spans 15 residues. Germline lookup yields CDR1 MNHEY and CDR2 SVGAGI. Here the CDR3 reads CASSYTGRGNQPQHF. The CDR3 bases are TGTGCCAGCAGTTACACTGGACGGGGTAATCAGCCCCAGCATTTT.

V usage is TRBV19 and J usage is TRBJ2-4; no definite D call. The V end lost 6 bases, the J end lost 0 bases, and 9 bases lay between the germline ends. The germline gives CDR1 LNHDA, CDR2 SQIVND (reference sequence). CDR3 length equals 14 residues. This CDR3 is CASSLKLAKNIQYF. For the CDR3, the DNA is TGTGCCAGTAGCCTTAAACTAGCCAAAAACATTCAGTACTTC.

The chain links TRBV27 to TRBJ2-7; 9 bases align to TRBD2. J was trimmed by 4 bases and V by 0 bases; bases with no gene match: 10. Germline loops: CDR1 MNHEY, CDR2 SMNVEV (reference sequence). The CDR3 runs to 17 residues. The CDR3 region is CASSLSAGGAGGYEQYF. Here the CDR3 DNA reads TGTGCCAGCAGTTTATCCGCTGGAGGCGCGGGAGGGTACGAGCAGTACTTC.

This chain links TRBV7-9 with TRBJ2-6; no clear D gene. With 2 bases removed from V and 1 base from J, the gap between germline ends came to 18 bases. The germline CDR1 and CDR2 sequences are SEHNR and FQNEAQ (reference sequence). CDR3 length: 19 residues. CDR3 bases: TGTGCCAGCAGCTTAAGCCGTCTAACGTCCTCTTCTGGGGCCAACGTCCTGACTTTC. The encoded protein is CASSLSRLTSSSGANVLTF. Full variable domain (missing parts from reference TRBV7-9 and TRBJ2-6): DTGVSQNPRHKITKRGQNVTFRCDPISEHNRLYWYRQTLGQGPEFLTYFQNEAQLEKSRLLSDRFSAERPKGSFSTLEIQRTEQGDSAMYLCASSLSRLTSSSGANVLTFGAGSRLTVL.

The chain recombines TRBV10-1 with TRBJ2-3; 15 bases line up with TRBD2. The CDR3 length is 17 residues. J lost 2 bases, V lost 6 bases, and 6 bases had no gene match. Germline CDR1 and CDR2: WNHNN and SYGVQD (reference sequence). The CDR3 sequence is CASSSGTSGRITDTQYF. In DNA, the CDR3 is TGCGCCAGCAGCTCCGGGACTAGCGGGAGGATCACAGATACGCAGTATTTT.

The chain combines TRBV28 with TRBJ2-7, with a weak D call TRBD1 (6 bases). Germline V CDR1 and CDR2: MDHEN, SYDVKM. The CDR3 totals 12 residues. The V end lost 7 bases, the J end lost 4 bases, and 11 bases lay between the germline ends. CDR3 loop: CASIGQLYEQYF. The CDR3 DNA reads TGTGCCAGCATAGGACAGTTGTACGAGCAGTACTTC.

This clone was detected a few times. This chain uses TRBV6-5 with TRBJ1-1; D may be TRBD1 (5 bases). V was clipped by 6 bases and J by 4 bases, with 15 bases between them. The CDR3 is 14 residues long. Germline V gives CDR1 MNHEY, CDR2 SVGAGI. The CDR3 here is CASSPDDRGTEAFF. Here the CDR3 DNA reads TGTGCCAGCAGCCCAGATGACAGAGGCACTGAAGCTTTCTTT.

The chain joins TRBV9 to TRBJ1-1, with D possibly being TRBD1 (5 bases). The CDR3 has 13 amino acids. Germline assignment: CDR1 SGDLS and CDR2 YYNGEE. The V and J ends lost 7 bases and 7 bases respectively, with 17 bases between them. Here the CDR3 DNA reads TGTGCCAGCTCTGGGGCGGCCGGTGGTGAAGCTTTCTTT. Translated: CASSGAAGGEAFF. Supplemented by reference TRBV9 and TRBJ1-1, the full variable domain reads DSGVTQTPKHLITATGQRVTLRCSPRSGDLSVYWYQQSLDQGLQFLIQYYNGEERAKGNILERFSAQQFPDLHSELNLSSLELGDSALYFCASSGAAGGEAFFGQGTRLTVV.

This clone showed up just a few times. The rearrangement links TRBV21-1 to TRBJ1-5. TRBV21-1 is given as a pseudogene. The CDR3 consists of 13 residues. CDR3 region: CASSNRSNQPQHF. The CDR3 DNA is TGTGCCAGCAGCAATAGAAGCAATCAGCCCCAGCATTTT.

The V gene is TRBV11-2, the J gene TRBJ1-4; D not certain. Germline assignment: CDR1 SGHAT and CDR2 FQNNGV. V was cut by 3 bases and J by 4 bases, with 9 bases left in between. CDR3 length: 14 amino acids. The CDR3 DNA reads TGTGCCAGCAGCTTTTTCGGGATTAATGAAAAACTGTTTTTT. The encoded protein is CASSFFGINEKLFF.

The J gene is TRBJ2-7, the V gene TRBV30, with D maybe TRBD1 (5 bases). Germline values: CDR1 GTSNPN, CDR2 SVGIG (reference sequence). CDR3 length equals 12 residues. V lost 4 bases to trimming and J lost 8 bases, with 15 bases between them. In DNA, the CDR3 is TGTGCCTGGACAGGGAAGATCCCACAGCAGTACTTC. This translates into CAWTGKIPQQYF.

This CDR3 is CASRRLTDSFYEQYF. CDR3 coding DNA: TGTGCCAGCAGACGACTGACGGACTCGTTTTACGAGCAGTACTTC. V is TRBV27 and J is TRBJ2-7; D is perhaps TRBD2 (5 bases). The V end was cut by 6 bases, the J end by 4 bases, with 19 bases between. Germline assignment: CDR1 MNHEY and CDR2 SMNVEV (reference sequence). The CDR3 extends over 15 amino acids.